This T cell receptor (beta chain) was sequenced for a study of lymphopenia after photon versus proton radiotherapy. Study-wide results and caveats: Only patients who died were analyzed for survival; proton advantage is unproven. Relative stability marked proton patients; photon patients lost diversity and naive cells.

V lost 4 bases, J lost 5 bases, and 14 bases stayed unmatched. CDR3 length: 17 residues. CDR1 and CDR2 (germline): SGDLS, YYNGEE. Generated by immunoSEQ multiplex PCR, the TCRdb table keeps only in-frame clones and is missing some. The sample yields approximately 7,300 clones, roughly 93% seen once. A remark on this clone: Its antigen is not known.

This chain connects TRBV9 to TRBJ2-5, with 10 nucleotides matching TRBD2. The receptor was isolated from a woman aged 50 to 65 with cholangiocarcinoma. The sample in question was peripheral blood, obtained from a patient treated with photon-based radiotherapy. The CDR3 is CASSPRMASGGAETQYF. DNA for the CDR3: TGTGCCAGCAGCCCCAGAATGGCGAGCGGGGGGGCCGAGACCCAGTACTTC.